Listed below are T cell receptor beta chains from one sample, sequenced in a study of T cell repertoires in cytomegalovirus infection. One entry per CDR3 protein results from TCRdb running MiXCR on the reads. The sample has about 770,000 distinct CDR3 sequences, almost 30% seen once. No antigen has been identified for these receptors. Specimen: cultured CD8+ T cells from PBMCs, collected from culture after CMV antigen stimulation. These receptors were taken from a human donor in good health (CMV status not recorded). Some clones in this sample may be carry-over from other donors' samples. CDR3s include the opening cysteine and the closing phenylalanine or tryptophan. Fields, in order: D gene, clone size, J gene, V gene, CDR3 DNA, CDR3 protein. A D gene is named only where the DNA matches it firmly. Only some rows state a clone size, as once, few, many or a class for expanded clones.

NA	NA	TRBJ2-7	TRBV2	TGTGCCAGCAGTGAGGAAGAGGGTACCTACGAGCAGTACTTC	CASSEEEGTYEQYF
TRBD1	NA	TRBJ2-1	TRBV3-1	TGTGCCAGCAGCCAAGCGGGACAGGGTTTATGGGATGAGCAGTTCTTC	CASSQAGQGLWDEQFF
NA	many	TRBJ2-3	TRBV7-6	TGTGCCAGCAGCTTAGCGTACGGAGATACGCAGTATTTT	CASSLAYGDTQYF
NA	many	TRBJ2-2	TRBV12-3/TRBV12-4	TGTGCCAGCAGTTTAGTTAATCGGGACATCACCGGGGAGCTGTTTTTT	CASSLVNRDITGELFF
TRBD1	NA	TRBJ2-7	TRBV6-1	TGTGCCAGCAGTCAACGGGACAGGGGGCCGAGCTCCTACGAGCAGTACTTC	CASSQRDRGPSSYEQYF
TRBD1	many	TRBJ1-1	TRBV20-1	TGCAGTGCTGGACAGGGGATGAACACTGAAGCTTTCTTT	CSAGQGMNTEAFF
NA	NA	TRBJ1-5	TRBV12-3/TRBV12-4	TGTGCCAGCAGTTCAGCTGGGAGGGGAAATCAGCCCCAGCATTTT	CASSSAGRGNQPQHF
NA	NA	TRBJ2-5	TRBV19	TGTGCCAGTAGTATCTCGTTGGCACAAGAGACCCAGTACTTC	CASSISLAQETQYF
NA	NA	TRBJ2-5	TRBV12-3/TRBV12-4	TGTGCCAGCAGTTTTTATTTGTATGGGGAGACCCAGTACTTC	CASSFYLYGETQYF
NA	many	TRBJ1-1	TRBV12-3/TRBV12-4	TGTGCCAGCAGTTTAACTTCGGGGAACACTGAAGCTTTCTTT	CASSLTSGNTEAFF
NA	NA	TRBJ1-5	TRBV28	TGTGCCAGCAGTTTAAAGGGGTTGTCAGGCAATCAGCCCCAGCATTTT	CASSLKGLSGNQPQHF
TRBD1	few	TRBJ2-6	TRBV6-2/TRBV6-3	TGTGCCAGCAAATGGACAGGGTCGGGTGGGGCCAACGTCCTGACTTTC	CASKWTGSGGANVLTF
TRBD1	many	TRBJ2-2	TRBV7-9	TGTGCCAGCAGCCCCCCGGACAGGGGGAACACCGGGGAGCTGTTTTTT	CASSPPDRGNTGELFF
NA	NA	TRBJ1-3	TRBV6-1	TGTGCCAGCAGTGCCACACGGGCAGGAAACACCATATATTTT	CASSATRAGNTIYF
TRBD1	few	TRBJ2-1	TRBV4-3	TGCGCCAGCAGCCAAGATCACGTAGGACAGGGGGCAAGGAAACAGTTCTTC	CASSQDHVGQGARKQFF
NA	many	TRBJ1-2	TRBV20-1	TGCAGTGCTAGAGATCGTTGGGGGACATTAAACTATGGCTACACCTTC	CSARDRWGTLNYGYTF
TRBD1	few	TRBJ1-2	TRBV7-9	TGTGCCAGCACCGGGACAGTCCACGGGGAGTATGGCTACACCTTC	CASTGTVHGEYGYTF
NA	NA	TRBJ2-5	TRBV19	TGTGCCAGTAGTGTGGCTCTTCGACAAGAGACCCAGTACTTC	CASSVALRQETQYF
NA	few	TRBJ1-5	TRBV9	TGTGCCAGCAGCGTAGGAGGCAGGACGAATCAGCCCCAGCATTTT	CASSVGGRTNQPQHF
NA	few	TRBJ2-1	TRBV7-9	TGTGCCAGCAGGTCCCCCGCGTTACGGGGTTCCTACAATGAGCAGTTCTTC	CASRSPALRGSYNEQFF
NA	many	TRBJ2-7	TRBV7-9	TGTGCCAGCAGCCCTCCCGGCTACGAGCAGTACTTC	CASSPPGYEQYF
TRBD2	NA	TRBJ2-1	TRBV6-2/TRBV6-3	TGTGCCAGCAGTTACCCTACTAGCGGGGGGTACTACAATGAGCAGTTCTTC	CASSYPTSGGYYNEQFF
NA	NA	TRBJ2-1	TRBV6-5	TGTGCCAGCAGCGCGGACCCACTCAATGAGCAGTTCTTC	CASSADPLNEQFF
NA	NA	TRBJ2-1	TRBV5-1	TGCGCCAGCAGCTTCGACGGGGGAGCATCCAATGAGCAGTTCTTC	CASSFDGGASNEQFF
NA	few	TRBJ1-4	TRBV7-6	TGTGCCAGCAGCTTAGGGCCGGCCGGGTATGCAACTAATGAAAAACTGTTTTTT	CASSLGPAGYATNEKLFF
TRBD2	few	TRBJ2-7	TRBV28	TGTGCCAGCAGTCGCGGGACTAGCGGGGGCTATTACGAGCAGTACTTC	CASSRGTSGGYYEQYF
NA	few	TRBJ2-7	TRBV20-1	TGCAGTGCCACGTTGGGGGGCGAGCAGTACTTC	CSATLGGEQYF
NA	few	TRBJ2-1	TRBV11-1	TGTGCCAGCAGCTTCCCAAGAATCTCCGCGGATGAGCAGTTCTTC	CASSFPRISADEQFF
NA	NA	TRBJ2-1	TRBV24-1	TGTGCCACCCCGGACTCTTGCTCCTACAATGAGCAGTTCTTC	CATPDSCSYNEQFF
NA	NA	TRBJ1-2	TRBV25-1	TGTGCCAGCAGTCTCTCAGAACGTAACTATGGCTACACCTTC	CASSLSERNYGYTF
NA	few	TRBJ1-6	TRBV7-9	TGTGCCAGCAGCGAAAGGGGGTTATATTCACCCCTCCACTTT	CASSERGLYSPLHF
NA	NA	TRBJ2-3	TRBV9	TGTGCCAGCAGCGTCCCACCGGGGGCGGTTAGCACAGATACGCAGTATTTT	CASSVPPGAVSTDTQYF
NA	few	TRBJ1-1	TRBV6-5	TGTGCCAGCACCCTAGGAGGGAGGACTGAAGCTTTCTTT	CASTLGGRTEAFF
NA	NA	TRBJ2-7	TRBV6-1	TGTGCCAGCAGTGAAGGGACCTACGAGCAGTACTTC	CASSEGTYEQYF